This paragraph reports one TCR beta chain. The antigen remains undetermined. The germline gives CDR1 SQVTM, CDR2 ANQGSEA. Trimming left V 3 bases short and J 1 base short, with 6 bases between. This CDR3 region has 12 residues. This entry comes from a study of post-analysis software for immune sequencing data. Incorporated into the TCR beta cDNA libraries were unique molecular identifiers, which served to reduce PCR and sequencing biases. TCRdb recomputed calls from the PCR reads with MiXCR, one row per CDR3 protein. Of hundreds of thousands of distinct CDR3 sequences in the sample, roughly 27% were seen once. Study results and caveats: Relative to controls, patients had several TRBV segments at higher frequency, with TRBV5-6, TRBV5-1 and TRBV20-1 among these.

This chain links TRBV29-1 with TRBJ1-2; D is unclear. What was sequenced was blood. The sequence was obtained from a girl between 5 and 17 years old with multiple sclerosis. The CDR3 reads CSVESFNYGYTF. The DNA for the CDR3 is TGCAGCGTTGAGTCATTTAACTATGGCTACACCTTC.